This TCR beta chain comes out of a study of T cell clones after liver transplantation. Here immunoSEQ multiplex PCR was the method, and the copy in TCRdb shows in-frame clones only, minus some. The profile shows about 22,000 clones, 69% of them singletons. Whole-study findings and limits: Graft donor-reactive T cells possibly entered the graft instead of undergoing deletion.

With V trimmed by 5 bases and J by 3 bases, 21 bases remained unmatched. Germline-derived CDR1 and CDR2 are LNHDA and SQIVND (reference sequence). The CDR3 extends over 20 amino acids. This clone has a handful of counts. Its antigen is unidentified. The chain employs TRBV19 and TRBJ1-1; 10 nucleotides align to TRBD1. The sequencing here drew on CD4+ T cells from blood, taken before liver transplant. The TCR was taken from a human donor who received a liver transplant. The DNA of the CDR3 is TGTGCCAGTAGTTCCCTTATCCCCGACAGGGGGCTTAACCTTGACACTGAAGCTTTCTTT. This gives the protein CASSSLIPDRGLNLDTEAFF.